These 7 T cell receptor beta chains share one sample of origin, sequenced in a study of CD8 T cells in ankylosing spondylitis. TCRdb reanalysed the 5' RACE reads using MiXCR and keeps one entry per CDR3 protein. Of under 200,000 distinct CDR3 sequences in the sample, approximately 10% were seen once. Sequenced input: blood, either unsorted or a sorted T cell fraction (not recorded which). The origin of the receptors is a female donor with ankylosing spondylitis or in good health (not recorded which).

V is TRBV12-3 or TRBV12-4 and J is TRBJ2-1; 7 positions match TRBD2. V trimming: 3 bases; J trimming: 9 bases; junction bases outside the gene matches: 8. CDR3 length: 14 amino acids. The DNA for the CDR3 is TGTGCCAGCAGTTTGGCGGGAGCTGGGGGTGAGCAGTTCTTC. Encoded protein: CASSLAGAGGEQFF.

The J gene is TRBJ2-7, the V gene TRBV20-1; 8 bases are a match to TRBD2. Trimming took 0 bases from V and 3 from J; bases not matched to a gene: 10. The germline V gene encodes CDR1 DFQATT and CDR2 SNEGSKA (reference sequence). The CDR3 is 16 residues long. This CDR3 reads CSARDHTSGLIYEQYF. CDR3 nucleotides: TGCAGTGCTAGAGATCATACTAGCGGCCTTATCTACGAGCAGTACTTC.

This clonotype was seen ten or more times. V usage is TRBV29-1 and J usage is TRBJ2-1; 11 nucleotides line up with TRBD2. The V gene's germline CDR1 is SQVTM and CDR2 ANQGSEA. V gave up 3 bases and J gave up 4 bases; unmatched junction bases: 2. The CDR3 is 14 residues long. CDR3 DNA: TGCAGCGTTGAGGGACTAGCGGTATACAATGAGCAGTTCTTC. It is translated as CSVEGLAVYNEQFF.

The genes are TRBV28 and TRBJ1-2; maybe TRBD1 (6 bases). This CDR3 is 14 amino acids long. Looked up from germline, CDR1 is MDHEN and CDR2 is SYDVKM. V shed 2 bases and J shed 8 bases, with 15 bases lying between them. CDR3 sequence: CASSLLRGFDGYTF. DNA of the CDR3: TGTGCCAGCAGTTTACTCAGGGGTTTTGACGGCTACACCTTC.

This clonotype was recorded a few times. The V and J genes are TRBV11-2 and TRBJ2-1; D is undetermined. The CDR3 is made up of 16 amino acids. Trimming left V 1 base short and J 5 bases short, with 15 bases between. CDR1 is SGHAT, CDR2 FQNNGV, per germline. The CDR3 spells CASSLARTHLNNEQFF. The CDR3 DNA follows: TGTGCCAGCAGCTTAGCCCGGACCCACCTAAACAATGAGCAGTTCTTC.

The table lists this clonotype with a few counts. The CDR3 reads CASSQTSVAYNEQFF. For the CDR3, the DNA is TGTGCCAGCAGTCAGACTAGCGTTGCCTACAATGAGCAGTTCTTC. This sequence joins TRBV27 and TRBJ2-1; 8 nucleotides align to TRBD2. The V gene end was trimmed by 5 bases and the J gene end by 2 bases; junction bases not matched to a gene: 5. There are 15 residues in the CDR3. The germline V gene has CDR1 MNHEY and CDR2 SMNVEV (reference sequence).

This clonotype was detected many times. V and J are TRBV5-6 and TRBJ2-2, with D unresolved. Germline V gene lookup returns CDR1 SGHDT and CDR2 YYEEEE. The CDR3 totals 12 residues. V lost 0 bases, J lost 6 bases, and 3 bases lay in between. CDR3 sequence (DNA): TGTGCCAGCAGCTTGGGCTCCGGGGAGCTGTTTTTT. This gives the protein CASSLGSGELFF.